The count of the clone carrying this T cell receptor (beta chain) is one. The CDR3 is 16 amino acids. The junction had 8 bases not matched to a gene; V was cut back by 3 bases and J by 3 bases. CDR1 MGHRA and CDR2 YSYEKL come from the germline V gene. These data belong to a study of blood T cell repertoires in COVID-19. Sequencing used immunoSEQ multiplex PCR; TCRdb keeps in-frame clones, though not all of them. The sample shows 150,000 to 250,000 clones, around 75% of them seen only once. The chain carries TRBV4-1 and TRBJ2-1; 7 bases match TRBD2. Sequencing input: peripheral blood. This receptor was identified in a woman in her 40s with COVID-19, enrolled during active disease. Here the CDR3 DNA reads TGCGCCAGCAGCCAGCCCCAGCGGGATTACTACAATGAGCAGTTCTTC. The encoded protein is CASSQPQRDYYNEQFF.